The present T cell receptor beta chain was sequenced within a study of blood T cell repertoires in COVID-19. This CDR3 region has 14 residues. Trimming at V came to 3 bases and at J to 5 bases, leaving 5 bases not matched to a gene. Germline V lookup: CDR1 SGHAT, CDR2 FQDESV (reference sequence). TCRdb's copy holds only in-frame clones and misses some; the assay was immunoSEQ multiplex PCR. Among 110,000 or so clones listed, roughly four fifths were seen once. This clone was observed a few times. The sample was peripheral blood. The rearrangement joins TRBV11-1 to TRBJ1-1; 8 nucleotides agree with TRBD1. This sequence was found in a man between 45 and 60 years old with acute or convalescent COVID-19. CDR3 coding DNA: TGTGCCAGCAGCTTCTCAACAGGGGGGACTGAAGCTTTCTTT. Amino acid sequence: CASSFSTGGTEAFF.